This T cell receptor (beta chain) was obtained from a study of PD-1 blockade in classical Hodgkin lymphoma. Study-level information: Patients got intravenous nivolumab 3 mg/kg every 2 weeks. Study-wide results and limits: Newly diagnosed patients were reported to start with lower TCR diversity than healthy donors.

The time point is: cycle 4 day 1 (C4D1), after 6 weeks of nivolumab. Each patient experienced a relapse that followed autologous stem cell transplantation, and brentuximab vedotin exposure varied. With regard to this clone: Its target is not known.

Trimming at V came to 8 bases and at J to 8 bases, leaving 20 bases not matched to a gene. Germline lookup yields CDR1 GTSNPN and CDR2 SVGIG (reference sequence). The CDR3 is made up of 16 amino acids. The method was immunoSEQ multiplex PCR; TCRdb's version includes in-frame clones alone and lacks a portion of them. The table lists around 24,000 clones, 81% of them singletons, with roughly 20% in the top ten. The starting material was peripheral blood mononuclear cells (PBMCs), obtained before the fourth cycle of nivolumab. J is TRBJ1-4 and V is TRBV30, with TRBD1 matching 7 bases. This TCR was recovered from a human donor with classical Hodgkin lymphoma. The CDR3 DNA follows: TGTGCCCGAGCCGGGACAGACATCTCGATGGGGGAAAAACTGTTTTTT. It is translated as CARAGTDISMGEKLFF.